The 12 T cell receptor beta chains listed next were all sequenced from one sample in a study of blood T cell repertoires in COVID-19 (dated by TCRdb to the early 2020s). The library relied on the immunoSEQ multiplex PCR assay. TCRdb mirrors the immuneACCESS table, restricted to in-frame sequences. Some clones are absent from its copies; in checked studies, under half trace to an unresolved V gene, and the reason for the others is unknown. This sample lists 90,000 or so clones; around 86% were detected once. Under 5.5% of the sample is held by the ten biggest clonotypes. Sequencing used peripheral blood. The source is a man aged 55 to 69 with COVID-19, enrolled during active disease.

V is TRBV7-2 and J is TRBJ2-5, with D tentatively TRBD2 (5 bases). Germline CDR1 SGHTA, CDR2 FQGNSA. V lost 1 base to trimming and J lost 0 bases, with 9 bases between them. The CDR3 is made up of 15 amino acids. The CDR3 nucleotides are TGTGCCAGCAGCTTAGAGGGAGTTGACCAAGAGACCCAGTACTTC. Translation: CASSLEGVDQETQYF.

This chain links TRBV2 with TRBJ1-2, with no clear D. V was clipped by 2 bases and J by 7 bases, with 11 bases between them. Germline CDR1 reads SNHLY; CDR2 reads FYNNEI. The CDR3 spans 13 residues. CDR3 in DNA: TGTGCCAGCAGTGAATTGGACTTCAGTGGCTACACCTTC. It is translated as CASSELDFSGYTF.

The rearrangement links TRBV28 to TRBJ1-2; no definite D call. V was pared by 6 bases and J by 5 bases, with 19 bases between. In germline, CDR1 is MDHEN, CDR2 SYDVKM. The CDR3 contains 15 residues. CDR3: CASSPPTDVGYGYTF. As DNA, the CDR3 is TGTGCCAGCAGCCCTCCCACAGACGTTGGATATGGCTACACCTTC.

This clone was observed a single time. The genes are TRBV10-3 and TRBJ1-2; 7 bases are a match to TRBD1. V dropped 1 base and J dropped 4; count of bases not matched to a gene: 3. Germline CDR1 is ENHRY and CDR2 is SYGVKD. The CDR3 is 14 amino acids. CDR3: CAISELRDSYGYTF. The CDR3 coding sequence is TGTGCCATCAGTGAGTTGAGGGACAGCTATGGCTACACCTTC.

The genes are TRBV9 and TRBJ2-7; 10 nucleotides agree with TRBD1. Trimming took 4 bases from V and 3 from J; bases not matched to a gene: 7. Per germline, CDR1 SGDLS and CDR2 YYNGEE. CDR3 length: 15 residues. The CDR3 loop reads CASSPHGDRGYEQYF. The CDR3 region has the DNA TGTGCCAGCAGCCCCCACGGGGACAGGGGCTACGAGCAGTACTTC.

This clone came up once. The chain links TRBV4-3 to TRBJ1-1; D is unclear. The CDR3 is 13 residues long. Trimming left V 1 base short and J 7 bases short, with 10 bases between. Per germline, CDR1 LGHNA and CDR2 YSLEER. The CDR3 is CASSQARYSEAFF. The CDR3, as DNA: TGCGCCAGCAGCCAAGCGCGTTACAGTGAAGCTTTCTTT.

V is TRBV18 and J is TRBJ2-1, with D perhaps TRBD1 (7 bases). Trimming pared 2 bases from V and 1 base from J, leaving 15 bases between. The CDR3 contains 17 residues. Looked up from germline, CDR1 is KGHSH and CDR2 is LQKENI. The CDR3: CASSPEGAGRSYNEQFF. In nucleotides, the CDR3 is TGTGCCAGCTCACCAGAGGGGGCGGGACGGTCCTACAATGAGCAGTTCTTC.

The chain joins TRBV14 to TRBJ1-6; D ambiguous. Per the germline V gene, CDR1 is SGHDN and CDR2 is FVKESK. This CDR3 comprises 13 residues. Trimming shortened V by 4 bases and J by 9 bases, and 10 bases separated the two germline ends. CDR3 protein: CASSLSGGSPLHF. CDR3 in DNA: TGTGCCAGCAGCCTCAGCGGAGGTTCACCCCTCCACTTT.

This clone showed up just once. CDR3 bases: TGTGCCAGCAGAGGACTAGCGGGGGACAATGAGCAGTTCTTC. Its translation: CASRGLAGDNEQFF. This chain connects TRBV28 to TRBJ2-1; TRBD2 aligns across 13 bases. CDR3 length: 14 amino acids. Germline assignment: CDR1 MDHEN and CDR2 SYDVKM. Germline trimming cut 6 bases from V and 5 bases from J; bases unmatched to any gene: 1.

The gene calls are TRBV30 and TRBJ1-2, with a possible D match to TRBD1 (5 bases). Deletions cut 7 bases from V and 4 bases from J, with 13 bases between. The CDR3 is 12 amino acids. Germline-derived CDR1 and CDR2 are GTSNPN and SVGIG (reference sequence). As DNA, the CDR3 is TGTGCCTTGCCGGGACTTACCTATGGCTACACCTTC. This translates into CALPGLTYGYTF.

V and J are TRBV6-6 and TRBJ2-2, with D possibly being TRBD1 (5 bases). The V and J ends lost 11 bases and 5 bases respectively, with 15 bases between them. The CDR3 covers 13 residues. Germline assignment: CDR1 MNHNY and CDR2 SVGAGI (reference sequence). CDR3 sequence (DNA): TGTGCCTCTTCCAGGGTGGAGACCGGGGAGCTGTTTTTT. Translation gives CASSRVETGELFF.

This chain connects TRBV28 to TRBJ2-6, with D possibly TRBD2 on 5 matching bases. With 6 bases removed from V and 7 bases from J, the gap between germline ends came to 22 bases. Per the germline V gene, CDR1 is MDHEN and CDR2 is SYDVKM. CDR3 size: 17 residues. The CDR3 spells CASSAGRSSYEANVLTF. The CDR3 DNA sequence: TGTGCCAGCAGCGCGGGTCGCTCCTCCTACGAAGCCAACGTCCTGACTTTC.